This T cell receptor (beta chain) stems from a study of graft-versus-host responses after intestinal transplantation. Looking at the study overall: In this cohort, recipients had multivisceral, liver-intestinal, or isolated intestinal transplants. Induction with anti-thymocyte globulin, then tacrolimus and steroids for about 3 years, was given to all recipients. Findings of the study overall: Marrow from the recipient contained GvH clones, some of which had appeared first in ileum or blood.

Using immunoSEQ multiplex PCR, the repertoire was profiled, and TCRdb retains in-frame clones only, with some absent. The sample yields roughly 10,000 clones, about 35% seen once. The CDR3 spans 14 residues. V shed 7 bases and J 1 base; nucleotides not matched to a gene: 6. From germline, CDR1 is MNHEY and CDR2 SMNVEV (reference sequence). The authors plated around 200,000 CFSE-labeled responder cells with around 200,000 irradiated, violet-dye-labeled stimulator cells. By share, this clone ranks as medium-sized. The chain links TRBV27 to TRBJ1-1, with 7 bases matching TRBD1. This specimen was alloreactive CD8+ T cells from a mixed lymphocyte reaction culture, taken before intestinal transplant. Subset denoted: CFSE-low proliferating T cells sorted from approximately six-day pre-transplant mixed lymphocyte reaction (GvH or HvG direction). The TCR originated in a human patient who received an intestinal transplant. The CDR3 DNA reads TGTGCCAGCACCTCAGGGGGTACGAACACTGAAGCTTTCTTT. This translates into CASTSGGTNTEAFF.